Listed below are T cell receptor beta chains from one sample, sequenced in a study of T cell responses to AZD1222 COVID-19 vaccine. The data were produced by immunoSEQ multiplex PCR, yet TCRdb's version contains in-frame clones alone and is incomplete. Of some 140,000 clones in the sample, approximately 80% were seen once. This specimen was peripheral blood, taken on day 0 of AZD1222 vaccination. Receptors originate from an adult in good health. Both conserved end residues are part of each CDR3. A D gene is named only where the DNA matches it firmly. Expanded clones get a size class; other rows say once, few or many, or leave the size out.

D gene: TRBD1
clone size: NA
J gene: TRBJ1-4
V gene: TRBV5-1
CDR3 protein: CASSGAQGAANEKLFF
CDR3 DNA: TGCGCCAGCAGCGGCGCACAGGGGGCCGCTAATGAAAAACTGTTTTTT

D gene: NA
clone size: few
J gene: TRBJ2-7
V gene: TRBV5-1
CDR3 protein: CASSSPGAEQYF
CDR3 DNA: TGCGCCAGCAGCTCCCCGGGGGCCGAGCAGTACTTC

D gene: NA
clone size: few
J gene: TRBJ1-4
V gene: TRBV28
CDR3 protein: CASTSDSNEKLFF
CDR3 DNA: TGTGCCAGCACCTCGGACAGTAATGAAAAACTGTTTTTT

D gene: NA
clone size: few
J gene: TRBJ1-4
V gene: TRBV12-3/TRBV12-4
CDR3 protein: CASSPRREKLFF
CDR3 DNA: TGTGCCAGCAGTCCTCGTAGGGAAAAACTGTTTTTT

D gene: NA
clone size: NA
J gene: TRBJ1-1
V gene: TRBV6-1
CDR3 protein: CASSDIQAAKNTEAFF
CDR3 DNA: TGTGCCAGCAGTGACATCCAGGCAGCCAAGAACACTGAAGCTTTCTTT

D gene: TRBD1
clone size: NA
J gene: TRBJ1-2
V gene: TRBV30
CDR3 protein: CAFRGTGDYYGYTF
CDR3 DNA: TGTGCCTTTCGAGGGACAGGAGACTACTATGGCTACACCTTC

D gene: TRBD1
clone size: NA
J gene: TRBJ1-2
V gene: TRBV3-1/TRBV3-2
CDR3 protein: CASSPGPGQRPSGYTF
CDR3 DNA: TGTGCCAGCAGTCCCGGTCCGGGACAGCGCCCCTCAGGCTACACCTTC

D gene: NA
clone size: NA
J gene: TRBJ2-7
V gene: TRBV6-2/TRBV6-3
CDR3 protein: CASSHEGGSYEQYF
CDR3 DNA: TGTGCCAGCAGCCACGAGGGGGGCTCCTACGAGCAGTACTTC

D gene: NA
clone size: NA
J gene: TRBJ1-5
V gene: TRBV18
CDR3 protein: CASSSLDGVQPQHF
CDR3 DNA: TGTGCCAGCTCATCGTTGGACGGTGTTCAGCCCCAGCATTTT

D gene: TRBD1
clone size: NA
J gene: TRBJ2-7
V gene: TRBV7-9
CDR3 protein: CASSLTGGHSIPYEQYF
CDR3 DNA: TGTGCCAGCAGCTTGACAGGGGGCCACTCAATACCCTACGAGCAGTACTTC

D gene: TRBD1
clone size: NA
J gene: TRBJ1-2
V gene: TRBV6-1
CDR3 protein: CASSESRGLGYTF
CDR3 DNA: TGTGCCAGCAGTGAATCAAGGGGGCTCGGCTACACCTTC

D gene: TRBD1
clone size: NA
J gene: TRBJ2-7
V gene: TRBV6-5
CDR3 protein: CASSRGQGASYEQYF
CDR3 DNA: TGTGCCAGCAGCCGTGGACAGGGGGCCTCCTACGAGCAGTACTTC

D gene: NA
clone size: few
J gene: TRBJ1-5
V gene: TRBV28
CDR3 protein: CASRSSNSGRNQPQHF
CDR3 DNA: TGTGCCAGCAGATCCTCCAACAGCGGGAGAAATCAGCCCCAGCATTTT

D gene: NA
clone size: NA
J gene: TRBJ1-1
V gene: TRBV3-1/TRBV3-2
CDR3 protein: CASSRTKSEAFF
CDR3 DNA: TGTGCCAGCAGCCGAACAAAATCTGAAGCTTTCTTT

D gene: NA
clone size: NA
J gene: TRBJ1-1
V gene: TRBV30
CDR3 protein: CALGDPRPFF
CDR3 DNA: TGTGCCCTGGGTGACCCTCGTCCTTTCTTT

D gene: NA
clone size: NA
J gene: TRBJ1-2
V gene: TRBV29-1
CDR3 protein: CSVDPGLSGDLYGYTF
CDR3 DNA: TGCAGCGTTGATCCTGGCTTATCGGGGGACCTCTATGGCTACACCTTC

D gene: TRBD1
clone size: NA
J gene: TRBJ2-1
V gene: TRBV18
CDR3 protein: CASSPQGTGAYNEQFF
CDR3 DNA: TGTGCCAGCTCACCCCAGGGGACAGGAGCCTACAATGAGCAGTTCTTC

D gene: NA
clone size: NA
J gene: TRBJ1-6
V gene: TRBV19
CDR3 protein: CATADGNNSPLHF
CDR3 DNA: TGTGCCACCGCGGACGGGAATAATTCACCCCTCCACTTT

D gene: TRBD1
clone size: NA
J gene: TRBJ1-6
V gene: TRBV23-1
CDR3 protein: CASSQSWSTGENSPLHF
CDR3 DNA: TGCGCCAGCAGTCAATCATGGTCGACAGGGGAGAATTCACCCCTCCACTTT

D gene: TRBD1
clone size: NA
J gene: TRBJ2-1
V gene: TRBV5-1
CDR3 protein: CASSRDSSYNEQFF
CDR3 DNA: TGCGCCAGCAGCCGGGACAGCTCCTACAATGAGCAGTTCTTC

D gene: NA
clone size: NA
J gene: TRBJ1-4
V gene: TRBV30
CDR3 protein: CAWAWGGNEKLFF
CDR3 DNA: TGTGCCTGGGCGTGGGGGGGAAATGAAAAACTGTTTTTT

D gene: TRBD1
clone size: NA
J gene: TRBJ1-6
V gene: TRBV19
CDR3 protein: CASADRGGNSPLHF
CDR3 DNA: TGTGCCTCCGCGGACAGGGGAGGTAATTCACCCCTCCACTTT

D gene: NA
clone size: NA
J gene: TRBJ1-2
V gene: TRBV5-4
CDR3 protein: CASSLIGGRGGYTF
CDR3 DNA: TGTGCCAGCAGCCTAATCGGGGGTAGGGGTGGCTACACCTTC

D gene: TRBD1
clone size: NA
J gene: TRBJ1-3
V gene: TRBV7-2
CDR3 protein: CASSLRQGAVNTIYF
CDR3 DNA: TGTGCCAGCAGCCTCCGACAGGGGGCAGTAAACACCATATATTTT

D gene: NA
clone size: NA
J gene: TRBJ2-1
V gene: TRBV18
CDR3 protein: CASSPPGSSYNEQFF
CDR3 DNA: TGTGCCAGCTCACCACCCGGTAGCTCCTACAATGAGCAGTTCTTC

D gene: NA
clone size: NA
J gene: TRBJ2-5
V gene: TRBV19
CDR3 protein: CASSTSGAGETQYF
CDR3 DNA: TGTGCCAGTAGTACCTCCGGGGCGGGGGAGACCCAGTACTTC

D gene: NA
clone size: NA
J gene: TRBJ1-2
V gene: TRBV19
CDR3 protein: CASSIPRLATYGYTF
CDR3 DNA: TGTGCCAGTTCCATCCCCCGCTTGGCCACCTATGGCTACACCTTC

D gene: NA
clone size: NA
J gene: TRBJ2-3
V gene: TRBV12-3/TRBV12-4
CDR3 protein: CASSFFVDTQYF
CDR3 DNA: TGTGCCAGCAGTTTTTTTGTAGATACGCAGTATTTT

D gene: NA
clone size: NA
J gene: TRBJ1-4
V gene: TRBV20-1
CDR3 protein: CSASDNEKLFF
CDR3 DNA: TGCAGTGCTAGTGATAACGAAAAACTGTTTTTT

D gene: NA
clone size: NA
J gene: TRBJ1-1
V gene: TRBV5-1
CDR3 protein: CASTLSPNTEAFF
CDR3 DNA: TGCGCCAGCACCCTCAGTCCAAACACTGAAGCTTTCTTT

D gene: NA
clone size: NA
J gene: TRBJ2-3
V gene: TRBV5-4
CDR3 protein: CASSPYRGLLTDTQYF
CDR3 DNA: TGTGCCAGCAGCCCGTACCGGGGACTCCTCACAGATACGCAGTATTTT

D gene: NA
clone size: NA
J gene: TRBJ1-1
V gene: TRBV30
CDR3 protein: CALAYHGETEAFF
CDR3 DNA: TGTGCCTTGGCCTACCACGGTGAAACTGAAGCTTTCTTT

D gene: TRBD1
clone size: NA
J gene: TRBJ1-3
V gene: TRBV28
CDR3 protein: CASTEGQGANTIYF
CDR3 DNA: TGTGCCAGCACCGAGGGACAGGGGGCCAACACCATATATTTT

D gene: TRBD2
clone size: NA
J gene: TRBJ2-1
V gene: TRBV9
CDR3 protein: CASSASGGANRLF
CDR3 DNA: TGTGCCAGCAGCGCTAGCGGGGGAGCCAATCGCCTCTTC

D gene: TRBD1
clone size: NA
J gene: TRBJ2-5
V gene: TRBV28
CDR3 protein: CASRGSQGAGETQYF
CDR3 DNA: TGTGCCAGCAGAGGATCACAGGGGGCGGGGGAGACCCAGTACTTC

D gene: TRBD2
clone size: once
J gene: TRBJ2-1
V gene: TRBV28
CDR3 protein: CASSSFRTSGGLRNEQFF
CDR3 DNA: TGTGCCAGCAGTTCTTTTCGGACTAGCGGGGGGTTAAGGAATGAGCAGTTCTTC

D gene: NA
clone size: NA
J gene: TRBJ2-1
V gene: TRBV19
CDR3 protein: CASSIPGRRSYNEQFF
CDR3 DNA: TGTGCCAGTAGTATACCCGGACGGCGCTCCTACAATGAGCAGTTCTTC

D gene: TRBD2
clone size: NA
J gene: TRBJ2-7
V gene: TRBV5-4
CDR3 protein: CASSLAARGGNEQYF
CDR3 DNA: TGTGCCAGCAGCTTGGCTGCGCGGGGGGGCAACGAGCAGTACTTC

D gene: NA
clone size: NA
J gene: TRBJ2-1
V gene: TRBV5-1
CDR3 protein: CASSVQGSYNEQFF
CDR3 DNA: TGCGCCAGCAGCGTCCAGGGATCCTACAATGAGCAGTTCTTC

D gene: NA
clone size: NA
J gene: TRBJ1-2
V gene: TRBV19
CDR3 protein: CASRGDFNYGYTF
CDR3 DNA: TGTGCCAGCAGGGGCGACTTTAACTATGGCTACACCTTC

D gene: TRBD1
clone size: NA
J gene: TRBJ1-3
V gene: TRBV28
CDR3 protein: CASRDGGQSGNTIYF
CDR3 DNA: TGTGCCAGCAGAGATGGGGGACAGTCTGGAAACACCATATATTTT

D gene: TRBD1
clone size: once
J gene: TRBJ1-4
V gene: TRBV24-1
CDR3 protein: CATSDGQGVNEKLFF
CDR3 DNA: TGTGCCACCAGTGACGGACAGGGGGTAAATGAAAAACTGTTTTTT

D gene: TRBD1
clone size: NA
J gene: TRBJ1-1
V gene: TRBV11-2
CDR3 protein: CASSSQGSEAFF
CDR3 DNA: TGTGCCAGCAGCTCACAGGGGTCTGAAGCTTTCTTT

D gene: NA
clone size: NA
J gene: TRBJ2-1
V gene: TRBV28
CDR3 protein: CASSARPSAYNEQFF
CDR3 DNA: TGTGCCAGCAGCGCCCGCCCTAGCGCCTACAATGAGCAGTTCTTC

D gene: NA
clone size: NA
J gene: TRBJ2-3
V gene: TRBV7-9
CDR3 protein: CASSLIVTAKDTQYF
CDR3 DNA: TGTGCCAGCAGCTTAATAGTGACAGCGAAAGATACGCAGTATTTT

D gene: TRBD1
clone size: NA
J gene: TRBJ2-3
V gene: TRBV7-3
CDR3 protein: CASNLRGTGDTDTQYF
CDR3 DNA: TGTGCCAGCAACCTCAGGGGGACAGGGGATACAGATACGCAGTATTTT

D gene: TRBD1
clone size: NA
J gene: TRBJ1-1
V gene: TRBV13
CDR3 protein: CASSYRQGNTEAFF
CDR3 DNA: TGTGCCAGCAGTTACCGACAGGGGAACACTGAAGCTTTCTTT

D gene: TRBD1
clone size: NA
J gene: TRBJ1-4
V gene: TRBV6-5
CDR3 protein: CASRARTGSWEKLFF
CDR3 DNA: TGTGCCAGCAGGGCTCGGACAGGGTCGTGGGAAAAACTGTTTTTT

D gene: NA
clone size: few
J gene: TRBJ1-4
V gene: TRBV7-9
CDR3 protein: CASSPPGPQILLNEKLFF
CDR3 DNA: TGTGCCAGCAGTCCTCCGGGGCCCCAGATCCTGCTTAATGAAAAACTGTTTTTT